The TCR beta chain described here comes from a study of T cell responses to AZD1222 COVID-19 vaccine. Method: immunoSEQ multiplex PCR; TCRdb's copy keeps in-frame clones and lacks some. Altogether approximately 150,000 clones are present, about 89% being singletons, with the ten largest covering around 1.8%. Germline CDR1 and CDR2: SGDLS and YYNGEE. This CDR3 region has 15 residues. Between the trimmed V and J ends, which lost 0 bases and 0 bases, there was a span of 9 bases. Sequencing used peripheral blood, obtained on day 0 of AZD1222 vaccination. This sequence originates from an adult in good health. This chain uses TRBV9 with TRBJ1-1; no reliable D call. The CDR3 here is CASSVAATVNTEAFF. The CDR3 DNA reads TGTGCCAGCAGCGTAGCTGCCACGGTGAACACTGAAGCTTTCTTT.